One and the same sample provided the 25 T cell receptor beta chains below, sequenced in a study of blood T cell repertoires in COVID-19. Clones were read by immunoSEQ multiplex PCR, and TCRdb kept only the in-frame ones, dropping some. The sample has about 130,000 clones, over 75% seen once. Sequencing was performed on peripheral blood. The receptors shown here come from a man aged 80 or over with active or convalescent COVID-19.

V usage is TRBV20-1 and J usage is TRBJ2-1; TRBD2 aligns across 14 bases. Per the germline V gene, CDR1 is DFQATT and CDR2 is SNEGSKA (reference sequence). The J segment lost 15 bases and the V segment lost 6 bases, leaving 4 bases of the junction unmatched. CDR3 length equals 11 residues. This CDR3 reads CSATSGGVLFF. In nucleotides, the CDR3 is TGCAGTGCGACTAGCGGGGGGGTCCTGTTCTTC.

The J gene is TRBJ1-1, the V gene TRBV18; TRBD1 agrees at 9 bases. CDR1 is KGHSH and CDR2 is LQKENI in the germline V gene. Unmatched junction bases numbered 11, after V lost 4 bases and J lost 8 bases. The CDR3 extends over 15 amino acids. CDR3 sequence: CASSQPGQGGVEAFF. The CDR3 region has the DNA TGTGCCAGCTCACAGCCGGGACAGGGCGGTGTAGAAGCTTTCTTT.

This clone was counted once. The chain has TRBV5-1 and TRBJ2-2; no clear D. CDR1 and CDR2 from the germline V gene are SGHRS and YFSETQ. Between the trimmed V and J ends, which lost 1 base and 4 bases, there was a span of 8 bases. This CDR3 has 14 amino acids. The CDR3 nucleotides are TGCGCCAGCAGCTTGTGGCTGCTCACCGGGGAGCTGTTTTTT. It yields the protein CASSLWLLTGELFF.

The genes are TRBV12-3 or TRBV12-4 and TRBJ1-2; 9 bases are a match to TRBD1. The CDR3 totals 13 residues. The ends lost 7 bases at V and 7 bases at J; junction bases unmatched: 7. The CDR3 coding sequence is TGTGCCAGCACCCACCAGACAGGGGGTGGCTACACCTTC. As protein: CASTHQTGGGYTF.

This sequence joins TRBV7-3 and TRBJ1-2, with 12 bases aligning to TRBD1. CDR3 size: 17 residues. Trimming took 1 base from V and 2 from J; bases not matched to a gene: 5. Germline CDR1 SGHTA, CDR2 FQGTGA. The CDR3 loop reads CASSLNRGQGANYGYTF. The CDR3 nucleotides are TGTGCCAGCAGCTTAAACCGGGGACAGGGGGCCAACTATGGCTACACCTTC.

The chain couples TRBV5-1 to TRBJ2-5; D call uncertain. The CDR3 runs to 12 residues. Trimming took 2 bases from V and 2 from J, leaving 4 bases between them. From germline, CDR1 is SGHRS and CDR2 YFSETQ. This chain's CDR3 is CASSFSQETQYF. CDR3 DNA: TGCGCCAGCAGCTTTAGTCAAGAGACCCAGTACTTC.

The chain joins TRBV6-6 to TRBJ1-1, with 8 bases lining up with TRBD1. Germline CDR1 and CDR2: MNHNY and SVGAGI (reference sequence). This CDR3 has 15 amino acids. Unmatched junction bases numbered 14, after V lost 4 bases and J lost 10 bases. CDR3 nucleotides: TGTGCCAGCAGTTCTCGGGACAGGATTCAAGTGGGAGCTTTCTTT. It translates to CASSSRDRIQVGAFF.

The chain employs TRBV6-5 and TRBJ1-1; D is perhaps TRBD1 (6 bases). In germline, CDR1 is MNHEY, CDR2 SVGAGI. The CDR3 runs 13 residues. V lost 11 bases, J lost 6 bases, and 19 bases lay in between. CDR3 sequence (DNA): TGTGCCGTCCGAGTAGGGGGTTGGTCTGAAGCTTTCTTT. This codes for CAVRVGGWSEAFF.

The rearrangement uses TRBV9 and TRBJ2-1; D unresolved. CDR3 size: 13 residues. Looked up from germline, CDR1 is SGDLS and CDR2 is YYNGEE. V was cut by 4 bases and J by 0 bases, with 5 bases left in between. The CDR3 coding sequence is TGTGCCAGCAGCAGGAGCTCCTACAATGAGCAGTTCTTC. Its protein is CASSRSSYNEQFF. The complete variable domain, with remaining parts taken from reference TRBV9 and TRBJ2-1, reads DSGVTQTPKHLITATGQRVTLRCSPRSGDLSVYWYQQSLDQGLQFLIQYYNGEERAKGNILERFSAQQFPDLHSELNLSSLELGDSALYFCASSRSSYNEQFFGPGTRLTVL.

The chain couples TRBV19 to TRBJ1-5; D is possibly TRBD1 (6 bases). The V gene's germline CDR1 is LNHDA and CDR2 SQIVND (reference sequence). V was cut by 4 bases and J by 0 bases, with 10 bases left in between. CDR3 length equals 15 residues. The CDR3 bases are TGTGCCAGTAGTACGCGCAGGGGTAGCAATCAGCCCCAGCATTTT. It encodes CASSTRRGSNQPQHF.

Turning to this clone: Other DNA sequences of this sample code for an identical CDR3. J is TRBJ1-1 and V is TRBV5-1; 7 bases match TRBD1. Germline values: CDR1 SGHRS, CDR2 YFSETQ. The CDR3 is 14 residues long. V lost 0 bases to trimming and J lost 5 bases; unmatched junction nucleotides: 4. The CDR3 DNA sequence: TGCGCCAGCAGCTTGGCCTCAGGGGGGACTGAAGCTTTCTTT. This encodes CASSLASGGTEAFF.

This chain uses TRBV5-1 with TRBJ2-1, with 7 bases fitting TRBD1. Germline loops: CDR1 SGHRS, CDR2 YFSETQ. Losses at the gene ends were 1 base for V and 7 bases for J; bases not matched to a gene: 8. There are 15 residues in the CDR3. The chain's CDR3 is CASSLSQGNLNEQFF. CDR3 nucleotide sequence: TGCGCCAGCAGCTTGTCACAGGGGAATTTGAATGAGCAGTTCTTC.

The chain has TRBV5-1 and TRBJ2-2; D gene unclear. The CDR3 sequence is 13 residues long. Germline V gives CDR1 SGHRS, CDR2 YFSETQ. Trimming shortened V by 9 bases and J by 4 bases, and 13 bases separated the two germline ends. In DNA, the CDR3 is TGCGCCACGCCCGAGGCAATCACCGGGGAGCTGTTTTTT. Residues: CATPEAITGELFF.

J is TRBJ1-4 and V is TRBV19, with D perhaps matching TRBD1 (6 bases). Germline V gene lookup returns CDR1 LNHDA and CDR2 SQIVND (reference sequence). This CDR3 contains 14 residues. The V gene lost 6 bases and the J gene lost 8 bases, with 16 bases spanning the gap. CDR3 sequence: CASSPAGTLEKLFF. The DNA of the CDR3 is TGTGCCAGTAGCCCCGCCGGGACACTCGAAAAACTGTTTTTT.

This clone was seen a single time. The chain couples TRBV4-3 to TRBJ2-7, with D maybe TRBD1 (5 bases). The CDR3 is made up of 15 amino acids. The V gene lost 0 bases and the J gene lost 2 bases, with 11 bases spanning the gap. Germline-derived CDR1 and CDR2 are LGHNA and YSLEER. CDR3 DNA: TGCGCCAGCAGCCAAGAGGCAGGCAGGGCCTACGAGCAGTACTTC. Translation: CASSQEAGRAYEQYF.

The rearrangement uses TRBV6-6 and TRBJ1-2, with a weak D call TRBD1 (6 bases). This CDR3 contains 14 residues. The germline V gene has CDR1 MNHNY and CDR2 SVGAGI (reference sequence). Trimming cost V 5 bases and J 4 bases, with 14 bases left between them. CDR3 amino acids: CASSHMQTGYGYTF. The CDR3 nucleotides read TGTGCCAGCAGTCACATGCAGACAGGCTATGGCTACACCTTC.

This rearrangement joins TRBV27 to TRBJ1-1; 8 nucleotides agree with TRBD1. Trimming took 7 bases from V and 5 from J; bases not matched to a gene: 9. Germline V gene lookup returns CDR1 MNHEY and CDR2 SMNVEV (reference sequence). This CDR3 comprises 14 residues. The DNA for the CDR3 is TGTGCCAGCACCCCTACAGGGGGTTGGACTGAAGCTTTCTTT. It encodes CASTPTGGWTEAFF.

The rearrangement links TRBV19 to TRBJ1-6; D perhaps matches TRBD1 (5 bases). The CDR3 loop spans 15 amino acids. Germline assignment: CDR1 LNHDA and CDR2 SQIVND (reference sequence). V lost 5 bases to trimming and J lost 7 bases, with 15 bases between them. CDR3 amino acids: CASSSPGLHNSPLHF. In DNA, the CDR3 is TGTGCCAGTAGTTCCCCGGGACTTCACAATTCACCCCTCCACTTT. The variable domain in full, completed from reference TRBV19 and TRBJ1-6, reads DGGITQSPKYLFRKEGQNVTLSCEQNLNHDAMYWYRQDPGQGLRLIYYSQIVNDFQKGDIAEGYSVSREKKESFPLTVTSAQKNPTAFYLCASSSPGLHNSPLHFGNGTRLTVT.

The V gene is TRBV19, the J gene TRBJ1-6; D not resolved. Germline assignment: CDR1 LNHDA and CDR2 SQIVND (reference sequence). Trimming removed 4 bases from V and 7 bases from J, with 11 bases in between. The CDR3 has 14 amino acids. The CDR3 DNA sequence: TGTGCCAGTAGTACGGAGTACCCGAATTCACCCCTCCACTTT. This translates into CASSTEYPNSPLHF.

The gene calls are TRBV5-5 and TRBJ2-7; TRBD1 might be the D (6 bases). V lost 4 bases, J lost 2 bases, and 16 bases lay in between. The CDR3 length is 15 residues. Germline CDR1 is SGHKS and CDR2 is YYEKEE (reference sequence). The CDR3 loop is CASSVDRELPYEQYF. Here the CDR3 DNA reads TGTGCCAGCAGCGTGGACAGAGAGCTACCCTACGAGCAGTACTTC.

The rearrangement uses TRBV4-3 and TRBJ1-3; tentatively, D is TRBD1 (6 bases). The ends were cut back, 1 base at V and 0 bases at J, with 13 bases in the middle. The CDR3 length is 17 residues. The germline V gene encodes CDR1 LGHNA and CDR2 YSLEER. This CDR3 is CASSQGLRGLSGNTIYF. CDR3 DNA sequence: TGCGCCAGCAGCCAAGGCCTGCGGGGGCTCTCTGGAAACACCATATATTTT.

The chain uses TRBV24-1 and TRBJ1-1; D perhaps matches TRBD1 (5 bases). V lost 4 bases and J lost 0, with 11 bases in between. CDR1 and CDR2 (germline): KGHDR, SFDVKD. This CDR3 has 15 amino acids. This CDR3 reads CATSEGGDMNTEAFF. Written as DNA, the CDR3 is TGTGCCACCAGTGAGGGGGGGGATATGAACACTGAAGCTTTCTTT.

The chain joins TRBV7-3 to TRBJ2-2; TRBD2 aligns across 11 bases. V trimming: 4 bases; J trimming: 5 bases; junction bases outside the gene matches: 9. CDR1 and CDR2 from the germline V gene are SGHTA and FQGTGA. The CDR3 extends over 17 amino acids. The CDR3 coding sequence is TGTGCCAGCAGCTCAAGACCGGGACTAGCGGCGACCGGGGAGCTGTTTTTT. Its protein is CASSSRPGLAATGELFF. Full variable domain (outside the CDR3, taken from reference TRBV7-3 and TRBJ2-2): GAGVSQTPSNKVTEKGKYVELRCDPISGHTALYWYRQSLGQGPEFLIYFQGTGAADDSGLPNDRFFAVRPEGSVSTLKIQRTERGDSAVYLCASSSRPGLAATGELFFGEGSRLTVL.

This clone was seen more than once but under ten times. The gene calls are TRBV19 and TRBJ1-2; D may be TRBD1 (6 bases). CDR3 length: 12 amino acids. The germline gives CDR1 LNHDA, CDR2 SQIVND (reference sequence). The V end lost 10 bases, the J end lost 8 bases, and 17 bases lay between the germline ends. The CDR3 is CATERGAWGYTF. CDR3 DNA sequence: TGTGCCACCGAGCGGGGGGCCTGGGGCTACACCTTC.

This clone was seen a single time. The J gene is TRBJ1-2, the V gene TRBV7-8; 7 positions agree with TRBD1. Trimming at V came to 5 bases and at J to 4 bases, leaving 10 bases not matched to a gene. The germline V gene encodes CDR1 SGHVS and CDR2 FQNEAQ. The CDR3 spans 15 residues. The CDR3 DNA is TGTGCCAGCAGCAAAGAAGGGGGCTCTGGCTATGGCTACACCTTC. Translating gives CASSKEGGSGYGYTF. The full variable domain, completed using reference TRBV7-8 and TRBJ1-2, is GAGVSQSPRYKVAKRGQDVALRCDPISGHVSLFWYQQALGQGPEFLTYFQNEAQLDKSGLPSDRFFAERPEGSVSTLKIQRTQQEDSAVYLCASSKEGGSGYGYTFGSGTRLTVV.